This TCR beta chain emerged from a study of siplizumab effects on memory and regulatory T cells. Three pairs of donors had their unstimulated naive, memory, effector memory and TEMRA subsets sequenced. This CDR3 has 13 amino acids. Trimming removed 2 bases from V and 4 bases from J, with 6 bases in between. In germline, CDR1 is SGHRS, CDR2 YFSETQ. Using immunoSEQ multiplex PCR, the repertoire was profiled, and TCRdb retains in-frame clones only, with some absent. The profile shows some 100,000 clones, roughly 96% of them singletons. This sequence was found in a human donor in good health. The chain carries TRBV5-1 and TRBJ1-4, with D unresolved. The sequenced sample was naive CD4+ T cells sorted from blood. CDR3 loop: CASSLGNNEKLFF. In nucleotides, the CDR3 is TGCGCCAGCAGCTTAGGGAATAATGAAAAACTGTTTTTT.